This TCR beta chain was documented in a study of T cells in Graves' hyperthyroidism and ophthalmopathy. Template material for amplifying TCR beta CDR3 regions consisted of RNA transcripts. HTBI primers drove first-round RT-PCR of the TCR CDR3. TCRdb ran MiXCR on the multiplex PCR reads and lists one entry per CDR3 protein. Of approximately 870,000 distinct CDR3 sequences listed, 35% to 45% are singletons. After removal of 4 bases from V and 0 bases from J, the junction contained 5 bases not matched to a gene. CDR1 is SGHTA and CDR2 is FQGNSA in the germline V gene. The CDR3 has 15 residues. In this sample, this clonotype turned up a few times.

The sample taken for sequencing was blood. The chain is built from TRBV7-2 and TRBJ2-7; TRBD2 aligns across 8 bases. The origin of this receptor is a man younger than 35 with Graves' hyperthyroidism. CDR3 loop: CASSYQSGGSYEQYF. The CDR3 region has the DNA TGTGCCAGCAGCTACCAAAGCGGGGGCTCCTACGAGCAGTACTTC.